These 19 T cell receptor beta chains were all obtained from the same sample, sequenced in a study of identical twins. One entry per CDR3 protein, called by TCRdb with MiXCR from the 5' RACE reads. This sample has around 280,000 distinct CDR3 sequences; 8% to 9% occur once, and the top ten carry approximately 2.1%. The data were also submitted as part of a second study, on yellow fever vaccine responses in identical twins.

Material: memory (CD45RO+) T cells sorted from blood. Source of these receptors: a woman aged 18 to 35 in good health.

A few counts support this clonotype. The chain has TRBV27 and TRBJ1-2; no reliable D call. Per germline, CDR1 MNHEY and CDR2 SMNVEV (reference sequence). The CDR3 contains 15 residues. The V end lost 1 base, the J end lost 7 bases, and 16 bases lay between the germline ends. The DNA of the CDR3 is TGTGCCAGCAGTTTATTAAGGACGAGCGCACGTGGCTACACCTTC. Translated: CASSLLRTSARGYTF.

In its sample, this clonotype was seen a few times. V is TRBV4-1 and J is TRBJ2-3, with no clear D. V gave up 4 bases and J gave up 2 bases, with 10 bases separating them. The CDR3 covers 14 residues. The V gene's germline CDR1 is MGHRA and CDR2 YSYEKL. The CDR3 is CASSRTATTDTQYF. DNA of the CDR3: TGCGCCAGCAGCCGCACAGCCACCACAGATACGCAGTATTTT.

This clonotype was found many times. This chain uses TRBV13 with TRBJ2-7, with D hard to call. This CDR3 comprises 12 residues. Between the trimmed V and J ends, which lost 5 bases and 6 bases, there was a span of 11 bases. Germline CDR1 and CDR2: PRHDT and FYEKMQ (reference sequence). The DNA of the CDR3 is TGTGCCAGCAGCCGGACCCTCACCGAGCAGTACTTC. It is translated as CASSRTLTEQYF.

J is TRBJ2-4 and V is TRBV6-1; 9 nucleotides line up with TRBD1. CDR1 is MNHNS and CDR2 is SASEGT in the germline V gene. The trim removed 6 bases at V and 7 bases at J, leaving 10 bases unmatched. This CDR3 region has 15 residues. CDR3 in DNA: TGTGCCAGCAGCGCCGCCGGGACAGGGAATAACATTCAGTACTTC. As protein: CASSAAGTGNNIQYF.

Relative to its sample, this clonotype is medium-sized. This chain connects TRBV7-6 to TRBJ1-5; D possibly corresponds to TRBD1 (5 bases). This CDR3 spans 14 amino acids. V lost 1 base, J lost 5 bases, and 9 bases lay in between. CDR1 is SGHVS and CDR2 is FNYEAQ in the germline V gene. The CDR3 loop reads CASSLVGGDQPQHF. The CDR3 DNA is TGTGCCAGCAGCTTAGTGGGGGGAGATCAGCCCCAGCATTTT.

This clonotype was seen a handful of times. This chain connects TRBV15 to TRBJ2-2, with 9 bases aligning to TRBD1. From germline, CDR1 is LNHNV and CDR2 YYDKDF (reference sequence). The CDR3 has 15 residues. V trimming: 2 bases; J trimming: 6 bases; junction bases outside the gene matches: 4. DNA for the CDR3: TGTGCCACCAGCAGACCCGGGACAGGGCCCGGGGAGCTGTTTTTT. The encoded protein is CATSRPGTGPGELFF.

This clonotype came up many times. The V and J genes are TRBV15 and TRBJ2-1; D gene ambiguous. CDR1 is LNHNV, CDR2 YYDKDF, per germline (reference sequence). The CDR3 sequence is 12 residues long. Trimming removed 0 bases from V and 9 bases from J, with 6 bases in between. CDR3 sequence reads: CATSRDGGEQFF. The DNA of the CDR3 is TGTGCCACCAGCAGAGATGGTGGTGAGCAGTTCTTC.

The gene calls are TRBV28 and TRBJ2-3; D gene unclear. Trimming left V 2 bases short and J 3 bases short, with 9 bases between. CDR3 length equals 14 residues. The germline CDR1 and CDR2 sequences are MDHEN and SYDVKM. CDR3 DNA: TGTGCCAGCAGTTTAAGAGAACAAACAGATACGCAGTATTTT. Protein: CASSLREQTDTQYF.

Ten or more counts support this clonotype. CDR3 residues: CASSFHRDRGLNEQFF. In DNA, the CDR3 is TGTGCCAGCAGCTTTCACCGGGACAGGGGGCTGAATGAGCAGTTCTTC. The chain employs TRBV5-5 and TRBJ2-1; 12 bases map to TRBD1. Germline trimming cut 2 bases from V and 7 bases from J; bases unmatched to any gene: 7. The CDR3 has 16 amino acids. Germline V gene sequence: CDR1 SGHKS, CDR2 YYEKEE (reference sequence).

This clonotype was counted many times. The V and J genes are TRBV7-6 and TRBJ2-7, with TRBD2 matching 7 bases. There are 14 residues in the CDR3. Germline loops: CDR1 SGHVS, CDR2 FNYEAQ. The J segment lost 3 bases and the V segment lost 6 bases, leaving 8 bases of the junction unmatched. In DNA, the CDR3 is TGTGCCAGCAGTCTCAGCGGGAAGCACTACGAGCAGTACTTC. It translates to CASSLSGKHYEQYF.

The CDR3 region is CSAPGTGGITDTQYF. The CDR3 DNA is TGCAGTGCTCCCGGGACAGGGGGAATCACAGATACGCAGTATTTT. The rearrangement uses TRBV20-1 and TRBJ2-3; 11 bases match TRBD1. CDR3 length: 15 amino acids. The V segment lost 5 bases and the J segment 2 bases; nucleotides outside the gene matches: 6. Per germline, CDR1 DFQATT and CDR2 SNEGSKA (reference sequence).

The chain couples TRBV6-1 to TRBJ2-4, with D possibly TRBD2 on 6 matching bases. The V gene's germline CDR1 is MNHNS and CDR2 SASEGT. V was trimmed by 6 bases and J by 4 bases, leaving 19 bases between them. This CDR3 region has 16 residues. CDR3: CASSTLGEVGKNIQYF. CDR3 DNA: TGTGCCAGCAGCACCCTGGGGGAGGTCGGAAAAAACATTCAGTACTTC.

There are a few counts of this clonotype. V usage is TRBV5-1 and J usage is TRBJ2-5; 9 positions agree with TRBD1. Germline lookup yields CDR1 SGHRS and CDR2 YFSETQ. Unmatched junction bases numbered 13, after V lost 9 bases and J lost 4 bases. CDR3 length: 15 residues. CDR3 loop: CATHPGQGLGETQYF. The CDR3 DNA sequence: TGCGCCACCCACCCTGGACAGGGGCTGGGAGAGACCCAGTACTTC.

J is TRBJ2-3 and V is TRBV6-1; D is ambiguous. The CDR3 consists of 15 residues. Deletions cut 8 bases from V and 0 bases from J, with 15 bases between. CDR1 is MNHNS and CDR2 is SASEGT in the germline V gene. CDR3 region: CASAPAGLSTDTQYF. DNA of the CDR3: TGTGCCAGCGCCCCCGCCGGTCTCAGCACAGATACGCAGTATTTT.

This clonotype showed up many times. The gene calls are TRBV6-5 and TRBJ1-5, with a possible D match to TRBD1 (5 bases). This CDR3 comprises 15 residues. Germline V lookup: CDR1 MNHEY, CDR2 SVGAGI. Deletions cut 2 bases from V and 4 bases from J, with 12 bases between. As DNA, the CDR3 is TGTGCCAGCAGTTACGCCCAGGGTGAAAATCAGCCCCAGCATTTT. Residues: CASSYAQGENQPQHF.

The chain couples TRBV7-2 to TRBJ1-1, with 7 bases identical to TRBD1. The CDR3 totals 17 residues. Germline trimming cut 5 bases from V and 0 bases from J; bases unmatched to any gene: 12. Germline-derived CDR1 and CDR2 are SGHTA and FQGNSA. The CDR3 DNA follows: TGTGCCAGCAGCCAAACGACAGGGTTCTACATGAACACTGAAGCTTTCTTT. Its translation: CASSQTTGFYMNTEAFF.

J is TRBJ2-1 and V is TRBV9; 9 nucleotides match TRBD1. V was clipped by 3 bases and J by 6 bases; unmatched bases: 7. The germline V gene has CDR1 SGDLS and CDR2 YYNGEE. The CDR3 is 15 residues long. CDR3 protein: CASSATGGWSNEQFF. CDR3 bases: TGTGCCAGCAGCGCGACAGGGGGTTGGAGCAATGAGCAGTTCTTC.

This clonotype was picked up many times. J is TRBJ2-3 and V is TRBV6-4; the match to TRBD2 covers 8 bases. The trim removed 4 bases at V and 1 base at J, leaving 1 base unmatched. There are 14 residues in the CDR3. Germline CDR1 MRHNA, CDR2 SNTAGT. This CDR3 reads CASSVSGGTDTQYF. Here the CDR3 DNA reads TGTGCCAGCAGTGTTAGCGGGGGCACAGATACGCAGTATTTT.

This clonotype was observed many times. Here the CDR3 DNA reads TGTGCCAGCAGCCGGACCGGGACACGGTACACCGGGGAGCTGTTTTTT. Translated, it gives CASSRTGTRYTGELFF. The chain is built from TRBV6-1 and TRBJ2-2; the D gene is possibly TRBD1 (6 bases). CDR3 length: 16 amino acids. Between the trimmed V and J ends, which lost 6 bases and 3 bases, there was a span of 17 bases. CDR1 and CDR2 (germline): MNHNS, SASEGT.